Following are 18 T cell receptor beta chains from one sample sequenced in a study of T cell responses to AZD1222 COVID-19 vaccine. The repertoire was sequenced with immunoSEQ multiplex PCR; TCRdb's copy has only in-frame clones and lacks some. Of about 140,000 clones in the sample, 85% to 95% were seen once. The material was peripheral blood, obtained on day 0 of AZD1222 vaccination. Every receptor here comes from an adult in good health.

This chain uses TRBV7-6 with TRBJ1-2; no firm D call. Per the germline V gene, CDR1 is SGHVS and CDR2 is FNYEAQ. CDR3 size: 12 residues. V was trimmed by 5 bases and J by 1 base, leaving 5 bases between them. CDR3 bases: TGTGCCAGCAGCCGATTTAACTATGGCTACACCTTC. Translated, it gives CASSRFNYGYTF. Based on the CDR3 plus reference TRBV7-6 and TRBJ1-2, the full variable domain is GAGVSQSPRYKVTKRGQDVALRCDPISGHVSLYWYRQALGQGPEFLTYFNYEAQQDKSGLPNDRFSAERPEGSISTLTIQRTEQRDSAMYRCASSRFNYGYTFGSGTRLTVV.

The V call is TRBV27, the J call TRBJ1-1; 11 positions agree with TRBD1. After removal of 5 bases from V and 0 bases from J, the junction contained 8 bases not matched to a gene. Germline CDR1 is MNHEY and CDR2 is SMNVEV (reference sequence). The CDR3 has 17 residues. CDR3 sequence: CASSPLGTGGLNTEAFF. The CDR3 coding sequence is TGTGCCAGCAGTCCGTTGGGGACAGGGGGATTGAACACTGAAGCTTTCTTT.

The genes are TRBV3-1 (or the pseudogene TRBV3-2) and TRBJ2-5; D is perhaps TRBD2 (7 bases). The CDR3 spans 16 residues. The V gene's germline CDR1 is LGHDT and CDR2 YNNKEL (reference sequence). Trimming removed 4 bases at V and 5 bases at J, with 20 bases between. The DNA for the CDR3 is TGTGCCAGCAGCCTCTCTCGTGGGGGGGGGCTGGAGACCCAGTACTTC. This translates into CASSLSRGGGLETQYF.

This clone was counted a single time. The V and J genes are TRBV7-2 and TRBJ2-3, with a weak D call TRBD1 (5 bases). The CDR3 is 14 amino acids. Between the trimmed V and J ends, which lost 2 bases and 2 bases, there was a span of 8 bases. The germline V gene has CDR1 SGHTA and CDR2 FQGNSA. Written as DNA, the CDR3 is TGTGCCAGCAGCTTAAATGGGGCCACAGATACGCAGTATTTT. Translation gives CASSLNGATDTQYF.

This chain links TRBV18 with TRBJ2-5; possibly TRBD1 or TRBD2 for D (5 bases each). The CDR3 totals 15 residues. The germline gives CDR1 KGHSH, CDR2 LQKENI. Trimming pared 3 bases from V and 2 bases from J, leaving 13 bases between. CDR3 sequence reads: CASSPNPWGQETQYF. The CDR3 DNA reads TGTGCCAGCTCACCCAATCCCTGGGGGCAAGAGACCCAGTACTTC.

The chain recombines TRBV11-3 with TRBJ2-1, with TRBD2 matching over 13 bases. The CDR3 is 19 amino acids. The V segment lost 0 bases and the J segment 7 bases; nucleotides outside the gene matches: 12. Germline V gives CDR1 SGHNT, CDR2 YENEEA. The CDR3 DNA is TGTGCCAGCAGCTTAGATAAAGTCGGACTAGCGGGAGTTCGGAATGAGCAGTTCTTC. Protein: CASSLDKVGLAGVRNEQFF.

CDR3 residues: CASSLEQGGNYGYTF. The DNA of the CDR3 is TGCGCCAGCAGCTTGGAACAGGGGGGGAACTATGGCTACACCTTC. This chain links TRBV5-1 with TRBJ1-2; 8 nucleotides align to TRBD1. Germline CDR1 reads SGHRS; CDR2 reads YFSETQ. The V and J ends lost 0 bases and 2 bases, in that order; junction bases with no gene match: 3. CDR3 length: 15 residues.

The gene calls are TRBV4-2 and TRBJ2-7, with 9 positions matching TRBD1. Germline V gene data show CDR1 as LGHNA and CDR2 as YNFKEQ. The CDR3 covers 16 residues. Losses at the gene ends were 0 bases for V and 6 bases for J; bases not matched to a gene: 9. The CDR3 DNA reads TGTGCCAGCAGCCAAGAGTCCGGGACAGGGTCCGGCGAGCAGTACTTC. Translating gives CASSQESGTGSGEQYF.

The chain has TRBV7-9 and TRBJ2-3, with D tentatively TRBD1 (6 bases). The germline CDR1 and CDR2 sequences are SEHNR and FQNEAQ (reference sequence). Trimming took 0 bases from V and 2 from J, leaving 9 bases between them. This CDR3 contains 15 residues. The CDR3 sequence: CASSLAGAHTDTQYF. In DNA, the CDR3 is TGTGCCAGCAGCTTAGCGGGGGCCCACACAGATACGCAGTATTTT.

This clone showed up just once. The rearrangement joins TRBV27 to TRBJ1-2, with TRBD1 as a possible D gene (6 bases). V lost 1 base and J lost 6, with 9 bases in between. Germline values: CDR1 MNHEY, CDR2 SMNVEV (reference sequence). CDR3 length: 13 residues. CDR3 nucleotide sequence: TGTGCCAGCAGTTTATGGGGGGCCGATGGCTACACCTTC. The encoded protein is CASSLWGADGYTF.

The chain uses TRBV6-5 and TRBJ2-5; D tentatively fits TRBD1 or TRBD2 (5 bases each). V lost 2 bases, J lost 6 bases, and 13 bases lay in between. Germline V CDR1 and CDR2: MNHEY, SVGAGI. The CDR3 extends over 14 amino acids. This CDR3 is CASSYERGTQTQYF. In DNA, the CDR3 is TGTGCCAGCAGTTACGAACGGGGCACGCAGACCCAGTACTTC.

In nucleotides, the CDR3 is TGCAGCGTCCCAGGGAAATTGAACACTGAAGCTTTCTTT. Translation gives CSVPGKLNTEAFF. V and J are TRBV29-1 and TRBJ1-1, with D possibly matching TRBD1 (5 bases). Germline values: CDR1 SQVTM, CDR2 ANQGSEA. The CDR3 length is 13 residues. V lost 6 bases and J lost 0, with 11 bases in between.

This chain joins TRBV6-6 and TRBJ2-1, with TRBD2 matching over 8 bases. The germline gives CDR1 MNHNY, CDR2 SVGAGI (reference sequence). The CDR3 sequence is 11 residues long. V shed 3 bases, J shed 12 bases, and the junction held 1 base outside the gene matches. The CDR3, as DNA: TGTGCCAGCAGTTATCTAGCGGGGCAGTTCTTC. This translates into CASSYLAGQFF.

This chain links TRBV3-1 (or the pseudogene TRBV3-2) with TRBJ1-4, with D uncertain. The germline V and J ends were trimmed by 3 bases and 4 bases, with 12 bases remaining between them. Germline V lookup: CDR1 LGHDT, CDR2 YNNKEL (reference sequence). The CDR3 is made up of 15 amino acids. The CDR3 protein is CASSHMDGYNEKLFF. In nucleotides, the CDR3 is TGTGCCAGCAGCCATATGGACGGTTATAATGAAAAACTGTTTTTT.

The gene calls are TRBV6-6 and TRBJ1-3; D is possibly TRBD1 (5 bases). From germline, CDR1 is MNHNY and CDR2 SVGAGI (reference sequence). The CDR3 length is 16 residues. V lost 2 bases, J lost 4 bases, and 15 bases lay in between. CDR3 bases: TGTGCCAGCAGTTACGACGGGACTAGCGGGGGAAACACCATATATTTT. This translates into CASSYDGTSGGNTIYF.

The CDR3 reads CASSVDGVSEQYF. CDR3 bases: TGTGCCAGCTCAGTGGACGGGGTTTCCGAGCAGTACTTC. J is TRBJ2-7 and V is TRBV18; TRBD2 is a possible D gene (5 bases). Germline CDR1 KGHSH, CDR2 LQKENI. The ends were cut back, 5 bases at V and 6 bases at J, with 14 bases in the middle. The CDR3 is 13 residues long. Complete variable domain (other parts from reference TRBV18 and TRBJ2-7): NAGVMQNPRHLVRRRGQEARLRCSPMKGHSHVYWYRQLPEEGLKFMVYLQKENIIDESGMPKERFSAEFPKEGPSILRIQQVVRGDSAAYFCASSVDGVSEQYFGPGTRLTVT.

J is TRBJ2-5 and V is TRBV5-4; perhaps TRBD2 as D (6 bases). Germline V gene lookup returns CDR1 SGHNT and CDR2 YYREEE (reference sequence). The V end lost 7 bases, the J end lost 4 bases, and 14 bases lay between the germline ends. This CDR3 spans 13 amino acids. CDR3 residues: CASSWVSGETQYF. In nucleotides, the CDR3 is TGTGCCAGCTCCTGGGTTAGCGGAGAGACCCAGTACTTC.

V gene TRBV15 combines with J gene TRBJ1-5, with unresolved D. Germline CDR1 is LNHNV and CDR2 is YYDKDF (reference sequence). The germline V and J ends were trimmed by 5 bases and 0 bases, with 11 bases remaining between them. CDR3 length: 15 amino acids. In DNA form, the CDR3 reads TGTGCCACCAGCCCCCCCACCTATAGCAATCAGCCCCAGCATTTT. The encoded protein is CATSPPTYSNQPQHF.